This T cell receptor beta chain was retrieved from a study of shared clonotypes between healthy human individuals. Whole-study results and caveats: Among the subsets, naive ones generally showed larger estimated richness than memory ones. Owing to a small donor count, the genetic and exposure-history diversity represented was limited.

Germline assignment: CDR1 MGHRA and CDR2 YSYEKL. This CDR3 comprises 16 residues. Trimming cost V 3 bases and J 2 bases, with 17 bases left between them. Naive CD8 isolation took CD45RO-negative cells positively selected for CCR7 and excluded terminally differentiated effector memory CD45RA+ cells. Regarding this clone: Its antigen remains unknown.

In the authors' methods: From ImmunoSEQ came sequences covering only the junction and carrying no quality scores, so filtering differed. The protocol was immunoSEQ multiplex PCR, while the TCRdb copy is restricted to in-frame clones and leaves out a portion. Clone size and the V and J calls come from that table; the DNA yielded D and trimming. The sample has about 2 million clones, just under 95% seen once. The sample consisted of naive CD8+ T cells sorted from blood. The chain joins TRBV4-1 to TRBJ2-7; the D call may be TRBD1 or TRBD2 (5 bases each). The clonotype comes from a man between 18 and 35 years old in good health. The CDR3 protein is CASSHTTGALTYEQYF. The CDR3 bases are TGCGCCAGCAGCCATACGACCGGGGCCTTAACCTACGAGCAGTACTTC.